Each of the 25 T cell receptor beta chains below was sequenced from the same sample in a study of cytomegalovirus exposure and HLA in healthy donors. With 60 Vbeta and 13 Jbeta primers, the PCR was carried out. Profiled with immunoSEQ multiplex PCR; TCRdb holds only in-frame clones, not every one. The sample holds roughly 100,000 clones, more than 65% seen once. The source material was PBMCs. The source is a human donor in good health.

The CDR3 DNA follows: TGTGCCTGGAGTCCCACGGCGGGGGAGCAGTACTTC. Translation gives CAWSPTAGEQYF. The V and J genes are TRBV30 and TRBJ2-7; D may be TRBD2 (6 bases). CDR1 and CDR2 from the germline V gene are GTSNPN and SVGIG (reference sequence). V was shortened by 2 bases and J by 7 bases, with 12 bases between the two germline ends. This CDR3 has 12 residues.

This chain joins TRBV5-1 and TRBJ1-4; D possibly corresponds to TRBD1 (5 bases). The CDR3 spans 15 residues. The ends were cut back, 5 bases at V and 5 bases at J, with 16 bases in the middle. Germline V gene data show CDR1 as SGHRS and CDR2 as YFSETQ. The CDR3 coding sequence is TGCGCCAGCAGACCCTTGGGGGGTGGAAATGAAAAACTGTTTTTT. Its translation: CASRPLGGGNEKLFF.

This clone has more than one count but fewer than ten. This rearrangement joins TRBV10-3 to TRBJ2-7; maybe TRBD2 (6 bases). V was trimmed by 0 bases and J by 0 bases, leaving 9 bases between them. This CDR3 has 15 amino acids. Germline V gene sequence: CDR1 ENHRY, CDR2 SYGVKD. CDR3 coding DNA: TGTGCCATCAGTGAGTCCGGGGGACCCTCCTACGAGCAGTACTTC. The encoded protein is CAISESGGPSYEQYF.

The chain is built from TRBV11-2 and TRBJ1-1; the match to TRBD1 covers 8 bases. Germline V CDR1 and CDR2: SGHAT, FQNNGV. This CDR3 contains 13 residues. V lost 8 bases and J lost 0; bases outside the gene matches: 2. CDR3 protein: CASADRVNTEAFF. The CDR3 DNA sequence: TGTGCCAGCGCGGACAGGGTGAACACTGAAGCTTTCTTT.

The chain joins TRBV9 to TRBJ1-5, with 8 bases aligning to TRBD1. The CDR3 totals 14 residues. CDR1 is SGDLS, CDR2 YYNGEE, per germline. J gave up 6 bases and V 0 bases, and 2 bases lay outside the gene matches. This CDR3 is CASSVGTGFQPQHF. The CDR3, as DNA: TGTGCCAGCAGCGTAGGGACAGGGTTTCAGCCCCAGCATTTT.

The chain is built from TRBV6-5 and TRBJ2-2; the match to TRBD1 covers 8 bases. The CDR3 spans 16 residues. J gave up 5 bases and V 2 bases, and 7 bases lay outside the gene matches. Germline-derived CDR1 and CDR2 are MNHEY and SVGAGI. Written as DNA, the CDR3 is TGTGCCAGCAGTTACGGACAGGGCTACCCTACCGGGGAGCTGTTTTTT. Translation: CASSYGQGYPTGELFF.

The rearrangement joins TRBV7-3 to TRBJ1-1; no firm D call. The V end lost 6 bases, the J end lost 1 base, and 9 bases lay between the germline ends. CDR1 and CDR2 from the germline V gene are SGHTA and FQGTGA. The CDR3 contains 13 residues. The chain's CDR3 is CASSSRQNTEAFF. The DNA for the CDR3 is TGTGCCAGCAGTTCCCGACAGAACACTGAAGCTTTCTTT.

V usage is TRBV18 and J usage is TRBJ1-1; TRBD1 aligns across 8 bases. CDR3 length: 17 amino acids. Germline V gene sequence: CDR1 KGHSH, CDR2 LQKENI. J was trimmed by 2 bases and V by 2 bases; bases with no gene match: 10. The CDR3 protein is CASSPRGRGRVNTEAFF. In DNA form, the CDR3 reads TGTGCCAGCTCACCAAGGGGCAGGGGGCGAGTCAACACTGAAGCTTTCTTT.

The chain joins TRBV18 to TRBJ2-5; 15 bases match TRBD2. The CDR3 contains 16 residues. CDR1 and CDR2 from the germline V gene are KGHSH and LQKENI. With V trimmed by 2 bases and J by 4 bases, 2 bases remained unmatched. In DNA form, the CDR3 reads TGTGCCAGCTCACCAGAGGGACTAGCGGGGGGAGAGACCCAGTACTTC. Its protein product is CASSPEGLAGGETQYF. The full variable domain, rest sourced from reference TRBV18 and TRBJ2-5, is NAGVMQNPRHLVRRRGQEARLRCSPMKGHSHVYWYRQLPEEGLKFMVYLQKENIIDESGMPKERFSAEFPKEGPSILRIQQVVRGDSAAYFCASSPEGLAGGETQYFGPGTRLLVL.

The V and J genes are TRBV10-2 and TRBJ2-7; tentatively, D is TRBD2 (7 bases). The CDR3 is 14 residues long. The germline CDR1 and CDR2 sequences are WSHSY and SAAADI. Trimming took off 10 bases at V and 0 bases at J, with 16 bases between the two ends. The CDR3 nucleotides are TGCGCCACCAGGGGAGGGACTGCCTCCTACGAGCAGTACTTC. Its translation: CATRGGTASYEQYF.

The rearrangement links TRBV4-1 to TRBJ1-1; weak D call: TRBD1 (5 bases). The CDR3 runs to 14 residues. Germline CDR1 MGHRA, CDR2 YSYEKL. V dropped 6 bases and J dropped 7 bases, with 18 bases sitting between them. As DNA, the CDR3 is TGCGCCAGCAGTCCCCTTTTAGGGGCCGTTGAAGCTTTCTTT. It translates to CASSPLLGAVEAFF.

V and J are TRBV7-9 and TRBJ2-5; no clear D gene. This CDR3 comprises 14 residues. V was cut by 1 base and J by 2 bases, with 8 bases left in between. Per germline, CDR1 SEHNR and CDR2 FQNEAQ (reference sequence). CDR3 sequence reads: CASSLGAPQETQYF. The CDR3 coding sequence is TGTGCCAGCAGCTTAGGGGCACCACAAGAGACCCAGTACTTC.

This clone was counted between two and nine times. This sequence joins TRBV5-4 and TRBJ2-7, with 7 nucleotides matching TRBD1. This CDR3 spans 14 amino acids. CDR1 and CDR2 (germline): SGHNT, YYREEE (reference sequence). The junction had 4 bases not matched to a gene; V was cut back by 1 base and J by 3 bases. CDR3 coding DNA: TGTGCCAGCAGCTTGTCCAGGGGGAACTACGAGCAGTACTTC. This translates into CASSLSRGNYEQYF.

The genes are TRBV29-1 and TRBJ2-1; 9 bases fit TRBD2. In germline, CDR1 is SQVTM, CDR2 ANQGSEA. CDR3 length: 14 amino acids. Trimming at V came to 8 bases and at J to 3 bases, leaving 8 bases not matched to a gene. CDR3 loop: CSHVAGAIYNEQFF. The CDR3 DNA follows: TGCAGCCATGTAGCGGGAGCTATCTACAATGAGCAGTTCTTC.

This clone was detected only a few times. The J gene is TRBJ1-5, the V gene TRBV6-1, with unresolved D. This CDR3 has 15 amino acids. Germline V gene lookup returns CDR1 MNHNS and CDR2 SASEGT. The V end was cut by 6 bases, the J end by 5 bases, with 17 bases between. As DNA, the CDR3 is TGTGCCAGCAGCCCGGGAGGGATAAGAGATCAGCCCCAGCATTTT. It yields the protein CASSPGGIRDQPQHF.

The V gene is TRBV5-4, the J gene TRBJ2-1; no clear D gene. The ends were cut back, 4 bases at V and 9 bases at J, with 8 bases in the middle. CDR1 is SGHNT, CDR2 YYREEE, per germline (reference sequence). The CDR3 spans 11 residues. The CDR3 bases are TGTGCCAGCAGCGTCGCAGTTGAGCAGTTCTTC. It codes for CASSVAVEQFF.

The V and J genes are TRBV7-3 and TRBJ1-1, with D maybe TRBD1 (5 bases). Trimming stripped 5 bases from V and 4 bases from J, with 11 bases between. Germline values: CDR1 SGHTA, CDR2 FQGTGA. This CDR3 region has 13 residues. CDR3 amino acids: CASSGDLSTEAFF. The CDR3 coding sequence is TGTGCCAGCAGCGGGGACTTAAGCACTGAAGCTTTCTTT.

The rearrangement links TRBV28 to TRBJ1-5; weak D call: TRBD1 (6 bases). CDR3 length: 16 residues. Germline V gene data show CDR1 as MDHEN and CDR2 as SYDVKM. V was cut by 7 bases and J by 0 bases, with 16 bases left in between. DNA for the CDR3: TGTGCCAGCACTAGCCCGGGGGGACATAGCAATCAGCCCCAGCATTTT. Protein sequence: CASTSPGGHSNQPQHF.

The chain has TRBV7-2 and TRBJ1-5; maybe TRBD1 (5 bases). Germline V gene sequence: CDR1 SGHTA, CDR2 FQGNSA. The CDR3 sequence is 15 residues long. Trimming cost V 3 bases and J 3 bases, with 12 bases left between them. DNA for the CDR3: TGTGCCAGCAGCTTGGAGCAGGGCCCCAATCAGCCCCAGCATTTT. As protein: CASSLEQGPNQPQHF.

The genes are TRBV25-1 and TRBJ1-3; 8 bases are a match to TRBD1. This CDR3 spans 14 amino acids. Germline CDR1 and CDR2: MGHDK and SYGVNS. J lost 4 bases, V lost 5 bases, and 4 bases had no gene match. The CDR3 sequence is CASSTTGGGNTIYF. The DNA for the CDR3 is TGTGCCAGCAGTACCACAGGGGGAGGAAACACCATATATTTT.

V usage is TRBV7-2 and J usage is TRBJ2-7, with D maybe TRBD1 (5 bases). From germline, CDR1 is SGHTA and CDR2 FQGNSA. CDR3 size: 15 residues. V lost 6 bases and J 2 bases, leaving 17 bases between the germline ends. DNA of the CDR3: TGTGCCAGCAGTTTGGCGAAGGGGAACCCCTACGAGCAGTACTTC. This translates into CASSLAKGNPYEQYF.

This clone was found once. The V gene is TRBV27, the J gene TRBJ2-1, with 7 bases matching TRBD2. The CDR3 consists of 15 residues. Trimming removed 2 bases from V and 5 bases from J; junction bases left unmatched: 6. CDR1 is MNHEY, CDR2 SMNVEV, per germline (reference sequence). In DNA, the CDR3 is TGTGCCAGCAGTTTAGTAGCGGGCTTCGACAATGAGCAGTTCTTC. Its translation is CASSLVAGFDNEQFF.

The rearrangement uses TRBV12-5 and TRBJ1-5; D may be TRBD1 (6 bases). CDR1 is LGHNT and CDR2 is FRNRAP in the germline V gene. V was pared by 6 bases and J by 7 bases, with 16 bases between. The CDR3 has 14 residues. In DNA, the CDR3 is TGTGCTAGTGGACCCACCAGGGGATCACAGCCCCAGCATTTT. Protein: CASGPTRGSQPQHF. The full variable domain, rest sourced from reference TRBV12-5 and TRBJ1-5, is DARVTQTPRHKVTEMGQEVTMRCQPILGHNTVFWYRQTMMQGLELLAYFRNRAPLDDSGMPKDRFSAEMPDATLATLKIQPSEPRDSAVYFCASGPTRGSQPQHFGDGTRLSIL.

The rearrangement links TRBV5-6 to TRBJ1-6; 11 nucleotides agree with TRBD1. Germline assignment: CDR1 SGHDT and CDR2 YYEEEE. V was clipped by 2 bases and J by 2 bases; unmatched bases: 6. The CDR3 is made up of 18 amino acids. The CDR3 sequence is CASSFPRTGGTYNSPLHF. The DNA of the CDR3 is TGTGCCAGCAGCTTCCCCCGGACAGGGGGCACCTATAATTCACCCCTCCACTTT.

With respect to this clone: This sample also contains other DNA sequences that code for the same CDR3. The chain couples TRBV6-5 to TRBJ1-2; D is ambiguous. V gave up 5 bases and J gave up 4 bases, with 17 bases separating them. This CDR3 comprises 15 residues. Germline V gene sequence: CDR1 MNHEY, CDR2 SVGAGI. The CDR3 DNA follows: TGTGCCAGCAGTACTCCCGGACTGGGAATCTATGGCTACACCTTC. It translates to CASSTPGLGIYGYTF.